These T cell receptor beta chains were read from a single sample in a study of T cell repertoires in ileal Crohn's disease. Assay: immunoSEQ multiplex PCR; the TCRdb copy retains only in-frame clones and omits some. The repertoire holds some 60,000 clones, approximately 88% seen once, with roughly 2% in the top ten. The material sequenced was ileal tissue. These receptors all stem from an adult with Crohn's disease. CDR3s include the opening cysteine and the closing phenylalanine or tryptophan.

J gene	V gene	CDR3 protein
TRBJ2-1	TRBV9	CASSVGGGRYNEQFF
TRBJ2-7	TRBV30	CAWSGSTGFWSEQYF
TRBJ2-7	TRBV11-3	CASSLFMYEQYF
TRBJ2-1	TRBV5-1	CASSLSLSRRTVNEQFF
TRBJ2-3	TRBV27	CASRRDTQYF
TRBJ1-5	TRBV30	CAWSTGNSNQPQHF
TRBJ2-3	TRBV29-1	CSVHGGTDTQYF
TRBJ2-3	TRBV28	CASSLLGVADTQYF
TRBJ2-7	TRBV2	CASSIGGDYYEQYF
TRBJ2-2	TRBV11-2	CASSWYRGSTGELFF
TRBJ2-2	TRBV7-3	CASSPLAGAGELFF
TRBJ2-5	TRBV14	CASSQDQVGTQYF
TRBJ1-2	TRBV12-5	CASSAGVDGYTF
TRBJ1-2	TRBV30	CAWTQTGGTNYGYTF
TRBJ1-2	TRBV5-3	CARSLNKENGGGYTF
TRBJ1-4	TRBV29-1	CSVEGAGKLFF
TRBJ1-6	TRBV11-2	CASSLVSGASPLHF
TRBJ2-7	TRBV4-3	CASSQGAGGTYEQYF
TRBJ1-2	TRBV25-1	CASSDGTGASMYGYTF
TRBJ2-1	TRBV9	CASSVASGGNEQFF
TRBJ1-3	TRBV7-3	CASSLGTGVENTIYF
TRBJ1-1	TRBV28	CASSSPGVSTTEAFF
TRBJ1-2	TRBV7-2	CASSLAIQGAGGYTF
TRBJ2-7	TRBV21-1	CASSNSKTRYEQYF
TRBJ2-7	TRBV18	CASSPQGVAYEQYF
TRBJ1-5	TRBV19	CASRSTGDQPQHF
TRBJ2-2	TRBV18	CASSLGPGQNPNTGELFF
TRBJ2-2	TRBV29-1	CSVFDQEEDTGELFF
TRBJ1-4	TRBV19	CASSRRGLTNEKLFF
TRBJ1-1	TRBV5-1	CASSLRQGAEAFF
TRBJ1-2	TRBV5-4	CASSSSPGHPYGYTF
TRBJ1-1	TRBV5-1	CASSLGRVNTEAFF
TRBJ1-2	TRBV7-9	CASRGIQGAVVGYTF
TRBJ1-2	TRBV15	CATSRDPAGYYGYTF
TRBJ1-1	TRBV18	CASSPSISYPESRAFF
TRBJ1-6	TRBV10-3	CAISEGQRNSPLHF
TRBJ2-3	TRBV5-1	CASSLDPADTQYF
TRBJ1-2	TRBV7-2	CASGPGGIYGYTF
TRBJ1-2	TRBV13	CASSLRGFNYGYTF
TRBJ2-2	TRBV14	CASSQLAGVTGELFF
TRBJ1-3	TRBV28	CASRPTGVSGNTIYF
TRBJ2-7	TRBV12-5	CASGSGQGANYEQYF
TRBJ1-2	TRBV10-1	CASSAGLGDYGYTF
TRBJ1-6	TRBV5-1	CASSLDRGSYNSPLHF
TRBJ2-5	TRBV13	CASSRDRQETQYF
TRBJ1-6	TRBV6-1	CASSELDRGNSPLHF
TRBJ1-5	TRBV10-3	CAISDPGQGLQHF
TRBJ1-2	TRBV6-5	CASSYRQGDYGYTF
TRBJ1-4	TRBV7-2	CASSLGDLWLEKLFF
TRBJ1-5	TRBV4-1	CASSRLLRNPGQGSNQPQHF
TRBJ2-3	TRBV6-1	CASHRGPFSTDTQYF
TRBJ1-1	TRBV10-3	CAISDIDRNTEAFF
TRBJ1-2	TRBV21-1	CASSKSAARDRASGGPTHYGYTF